The 21 T cell receptor beta chains below were found in one sample sequenced in a study of OX40 agonist ivuxolimab in advanced cancers. Sequenced by immunoSEQ multiplex PCR; TCRdb stores in-frame clones only, minus some. The table lists tens of thousands of clones, more than 80% of them singletons. Sample: CD4+ or CD8+ T cells sorted from blood, taken in a trial of the OX40 agonist ivuxolimab. The origin of the receptors is an adult with an advanced solid tumor such as melanoma, head and neck, liver or kidney cancer.

The chain has TRBV12-2 and TRBJ1-1. TRBV12-2 is flagged as a pseudogene. This CDR3 contains 12 residues. For the CDR3, the DNA is TGTGCAAGTCGCCCGGGGGCGGCTGAAGCTTTCTTT. Protein sequence: CASRPGAAEAFF.

The chain uses TRBV4-3 and TRBJ2-3; 8 bases are a match to TRBD2. This CDR3 has 16 amino acids. V dropped 3 bases and J dropped 2; count of bases not matched to a gene: 7. Per the germline V gene, CDR1 is LGHNA and CDR2 is YSLEER. The CDR3, as DNA: TGCGCCAGCAGCCAGGGGGCTAGCGGGTACACAGATACGCAGTATTTT. Its protein is CASSQGASGYTDTQYF.

The V and J genes are TRBV7-9 and TRBJ1-1; no firm D call. Germline CDR1 and CDR2: SEHNR and FQNEAQ (reference sequence). V gave up 3 bases and J gave up 7 bases, with 9 bases separating them. CDR3 length: 12 residues. CDR3 residues: CASSFLTSEAFF. The CDR3 nucleotides read TGTGCCAGCAGCTTTCTTACGAGTGAAGCTTTCTTT. Looking up the rest from reference TRBV7-9 and TRBJ1-1 gives the full variable domain: DTGVSQNPRHKITKRGQNVTFRCDPISEHNRLYWYRQTLGQGPEFLTYFQNEAQLEKSRLLSDRFSAERPKGSFSTLEIQRTEQGDSAMYLCASSFLTSEAFFGQGTRLTVV.

This clone came up once. The J gene is TRBJ2-7, the V gene TRBV11-2; 8 nucleotides line up with TRBD2. Germline CDR1 reads SGHAT; CDR2 reads FQNNGV. CDR3 length equals 15 residues. The V gene end was trimmed by 4 bases and the J gene end by 2 bases; junction bases not matched to a gene: 7. In DNA, the CDR3 is TGTGCCAGCAGCTCCAATAGCGGGAAACCCTACGAGCAGTACTTC. Protein product: CASSSNSGKPYEQYF.

J is TRBJ2-3 and V is TRBV10-3; D may match TRBD1 or TRBD2 (6 bases each). Trimming pared 5 bases from V and 7 bases from J, leaving 16 bases between. Germline CDR1 reads ENHRY; CDR2 reads SYGVKD. This CDR3 spans 14 amino acids. CDR3 nucleotides: TGTGCCATCAGTCTAGCCGAAGGGGGGAATACGCAGTATTTT. Translating gives CAISLAEGGNTQYF.

The rearrangement joins TRBV7-9 to TRBJ1-2, with a tentative D call TRBD1 (5 bases). CDR3 length: 13 amino acids. V was cut by 2 bases and J by 10 bases, with 14 bases left in between. Per germline, CDR1 SEHNR and CDR2 FQNEAQ (reference sequence). The CDR3 DNA sequence: TGTGCCAGCAGCTTAATGGGGCAGAGATACTACACCTTC. It encodes CASSLMGQRYYTF.

J is TRBJ2-5 and V is TRBV7-2; TRBD2 aligns across 12 bases. The CDR3 runs 17 residues. The germline CDR1 and CDR2 sequences are SGHTA and FQGNSA. V shed 5 bases, J shed 5 bases, and the junction held 12 bases outside the gene matches. Here the CDR3 DNA reads TGTGCCAGCAGCCGTAGGGCTAGCGGGAGGGCCAGGGAGACCCAGTACTTC. Amino acid sequence: CASSRRASGRARETQYF. The full variable domain, with the rest looked up from reference TRBV7-2 and TRBJ2-5, is GAGVSQSPSNKVTEKGKDVELRCDPISGHTALYWYRQSLGQGLEFLIYFQGNSAPDKSGLPSDRFSAERTGGSVSTLTIQRTQQEDSAVYLCASSRRASGRARETQYFGPGTRLLVL.

The chain links TRBV14 to TRBJ2-7; D gene uncertain. CDR1 and CDR2 (germline): SGHDN, FVKESK. With 1 base removed from V and 7 bases from J, the gap between germline ends came to 11 bases. This CDR3 has 13 residues. The CDR3 DNA follows: TGTGCCAGCAGCCAAGTCCTGGAAGGGGAGCAGTACGTC. Translated: CASSQVLEGEQYV.

V gene TRBV18 combines with J gene TRBJ2-1; D perhaps matches TRBD2 (6 bases). The CDR3 runs 16 residues. Germline V gives CDR1 KGHSH, CDR2 LQKENI. Trimming left V 3 bases short and J 0 bases short, with 12 bases between. The CDR3 sequence is CASSPRTTSSYNEQFF. The CDR3 nucleotides read TGTGCCAGCTCACCTCGGACTACGAGCTCCTACAATGAGCAGTTCTTC.

The chain combines TRBV19 with TRBJ2-1; 9 positions match TRBD1. Germline V CDR1 and CDR2: LNHDA, SQIVND (reference sequence). The length of the CDR3 is 13 residues. After removal of 5 bases from V and 9 bases from J, the junction contained 5 bases not matched to a gene. The CDR3 nucleotides are TGTGCCAGTAGTCCACAGGGGGCGACTGAGCAGTTCTTC. This translates into CASSPQGATEQFF.

This rearrangement joins TRBV19 to TRBJ1-6, with D tentatively TRBD1 (6 bases). Trimming took 5 bases from V and 10 from J, leaving 15 bases between them. Germline CDR1 is LNHDA and CDR2 is SQIVND (reference sequence). This CDR3 is 14 amino acids long. This chain's CDR3 is CASSRGRGRSPLHF. CDR3 sequence (DNA): TGTGCCAGTAGTCGGGGCAGGGGTCGATCACCCCTCCACTTT.

This sequence joins TRBV5-1 and TRBJ1-4; D gene unclear. Between the trimmed V and J ends, which lost 4 bases and 1 base, there was a span of 5 bases. This CDR3 comprises 13 residues. Germline V gene data show CDR1 as SGHRS and CDR2 as YFSETQ. Here the CDR3 DNA reads TGCGCCAGCAGCAGAGTAACTAATGAAAAACTGTTTTTT. Amino acid sequence: CASSRVTNEKLFF. Full variable domain (rest looked up from reference TRBV5-1 and TRBJ1-4): KAGVTQTPRYLIKTRGQQVTLSCSPISGHRSVSWYQQTPGQGLQFLFEYFSETQRNKGNFPGRFSGRQFSNSRSEMNVSTLELGDSALYLCASSRVTNEKLFFGSGTQLSVL.

The chain links TRBV9 to TRBJ1-2, with D possibly being TRBD1 (6 bases). CDR1 is SGDLS and CDR2 is YYNGEE in the germline V gene. The CDR3 consists of 13 residues. Trimming stripped 0 bases from V and 10 bases from J, with 13 bases between. The DNA of the CDR3 is TGTGCCAGCAGCGTAGTGTCAGGGGAAGACTACACCTTC. This codes for CASSVVSGEDYTF.

The genes are TRBV4-2 and TRBJ1-3, with D tentatively TRBD1 (5 bases). The CDR3 is 17 residues long. CDR1 and CDR2 (germline): LGHNA, YNFKEQ. V dropped 1 base and J dropped 1 base, with 14 bases sitting between them. The CDR3 is CASSQVAGHGSGNTIYF. CDR3 sequence (DNA): TGTGCCAGCAGCCAAGTTGCAGGGCACGGGTCTGGAAACACCATATATTTT.

The CDR3 spells CASSQIGLSYGYTF. CDR3 nucleotide sequence: TGTGCCAGCAGTCAAATCGGGCTGAGCTATGGCTACACCTTC. This chain joins TRBV7-9 and TRBJ1-2; no reliable D call. The CDR3 sequence is 14 residues long. Germline lookup yields CDR1 SEHNR and CDR2 FQNEAQ (reference sequence). Between the trimmed V and J ends, which lost 6 bases and 4 bases, there was a span of 15 bases. Variable domain in full (rest from reference TRBV7-9 and TRBJ1-2): DTGVSQNPRHKITKRGQNVTFRCDPISEHNRLYWYRQTLGQGPEFLTYFQNEAQLEKSRLLSDRFSAERPKGSFSTLEIQRTEQGDSAMYLCASSQIGLSYGYTFGSGTRLTVV.

The table lists this clone with a count of one. The rearrangement joins TRBV11-2 to TRBJ1-2; 8 bases line up with TRBD1. The CDR3 spans 14 residues. In germline, CDR1 is SGHAT, CDR2 FQNNGV. J was trimmed by 2 bases and V by 5 bases; bases with no gene match: 4. CDR3 sequence (DNA): TGTGCCAGCAGCCCAGGACAGGGAAACTATGGCTACACCTTC. It codes for CASSPGQGNYGYTF.

This clone was detected only once. The rearrangement links TRBV7-8 to TRBJ2-7; 9 bases are shared with TRBD1. Germline values: CDR1 SGHVS, CDR2 FQNEAQ. With V trimmed by 2 bases and J by 4 bases, 6 bases remained unmatched. The CDR3 extends over 15 amino acids. The CDR3 nucleotides read TGTGCCAGCAGCTTACCGGGACAGGGCATGTACGAGCAGTACTTC. Translating it yields CASSLPGQGMYEQYF.

V gene TRBV5-1 combines with J gene TRBJ1-1; D possibly corresponds to TRBD1 (6 bases). CDR1 SGHRS and CDR2 YFSETQ come from the germline V gene. The ends were cut back, 4 bases at V and 0 bases at J, with 10 bases in the middle. The CDR3 has 14 amino acids. CDR3 sequence (DNA): TGCGCCAGCAGCGGACAGAGCATGAACACTGAAGCTTTCTTT. This gives the protein CASSGQSMNTEAFF.

The chain is built from TRBV5-1 and TRBJ1-4; D gene unclear. The CDR3 consists of 13 residues. Germline CDR1 reads SGHRS; CDR2 reads YFSETQ. V shed 3 bases and J shed 6 bases, with 9 bases lying between them. The CDR3 sequence: CASSYITDEKLFF. The DNA for the CDR3 is TGCGCCAGCAGCTATATCACAGATGAAAAACTGTTTTTT. The full variable domain, in which reference TRBV5-1 and TRBJ1-4 provide the parts outside the CDR3, is KAGVTQTPRYLIKTRGQQVTLSCSPISGHRSVSWYQQTPGQGLQFLFEYFSETQRNKGNFPGRFSGRQFSNSRSEMNVSTLELGDSALYLCASSYITDEKLFFGSGTQLSVL.

V gene TRBV5-1 combines with J gene TRBJ1-1; 7 bases line up with TRBD1. The CDR3 loop spans 15 amino acids. CDR1 is SGHRS, CDR2 YFSETQ, per germline. J gave up 6 bases and V 4 bases, and 12 bases lay outside the gene matches. In nucleotides, the CDR3 is TGCGCCAGCAGCCTAGACAGGGATGAAGCTTCTGAAGCTTTCTTT. Translated: CASSLDRDEASEAFF.

This clone appeared a few times. The chain links TRBV19 to TRBJ2-7; D remains unclear. The CDR3 runs to 12 residues. V was clipped by 1 base and J by 3 bases, with 4 bases between them. Germline V gene data show CDR1 as LNHDA and CDR2 as SQIVND (reference sequence). CDR3 sequence (DNA): TGTGCCAGTAGTATAGCTGTCTACGAGCAGTACGTC. This codes for CASSIAVYEQYV.